This TCR beta chain was recorded in a study of identical twins. General study results and limits: Within beta out-of-frame sequences, the excess sharing observed between twins was weaker.

TCRdb recomputed calls from the 5' RACE reads with MiXCR, one row per CDR3 protein. The sample contains about 890,000 distinct CDR3 sequences, 9% to 15% of which appear only once. A word on this clonotype: Its antigen is undetermined.

The data also belong to a second study, concerning yellow fever vaccine responses in identical twins.

The source material was PBMCs. The source is a young woman in good health.

The CDR3 protein is CASSQDLPRDTQYF. The CDR3 region has the DNA TGTGCCAGCAGCCAAGATCTTCCACGGGATACGCAGTATTTT. The J gene is TRBJ2-3, the V gene TRBV4-2; no clear D gene. Germline V gene lookup returns CDR1 LGHNA and CDR2 YNFKEQ. V was cut by 0 bases and J by 6 bases, with 10 bases left in between. CDR3 length: 14 amino acids.